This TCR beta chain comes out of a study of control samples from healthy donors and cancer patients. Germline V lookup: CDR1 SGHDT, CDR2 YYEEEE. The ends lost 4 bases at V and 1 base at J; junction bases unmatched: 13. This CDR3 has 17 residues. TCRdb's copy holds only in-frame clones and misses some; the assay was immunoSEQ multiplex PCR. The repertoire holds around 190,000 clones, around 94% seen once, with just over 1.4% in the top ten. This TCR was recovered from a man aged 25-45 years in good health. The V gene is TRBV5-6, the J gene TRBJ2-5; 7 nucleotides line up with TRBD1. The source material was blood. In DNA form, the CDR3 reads TGTGCCAGCAGCCTGACCCCCGGGACAGAGATCCAAGAGACCCAGTACTTC. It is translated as CASSLTPGTEIQETQYF. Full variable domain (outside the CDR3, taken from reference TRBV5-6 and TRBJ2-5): DAGVTQSPTHLIKTRGQQVTLRCSPKSGHDTVSWYQQALGQGPQFIFQYYEEEERQRGNFPDRFSGHQFPNYSSELNVNALLLGDSALYLCASSLTPGTEIQETQYFGPGTRLLVL.